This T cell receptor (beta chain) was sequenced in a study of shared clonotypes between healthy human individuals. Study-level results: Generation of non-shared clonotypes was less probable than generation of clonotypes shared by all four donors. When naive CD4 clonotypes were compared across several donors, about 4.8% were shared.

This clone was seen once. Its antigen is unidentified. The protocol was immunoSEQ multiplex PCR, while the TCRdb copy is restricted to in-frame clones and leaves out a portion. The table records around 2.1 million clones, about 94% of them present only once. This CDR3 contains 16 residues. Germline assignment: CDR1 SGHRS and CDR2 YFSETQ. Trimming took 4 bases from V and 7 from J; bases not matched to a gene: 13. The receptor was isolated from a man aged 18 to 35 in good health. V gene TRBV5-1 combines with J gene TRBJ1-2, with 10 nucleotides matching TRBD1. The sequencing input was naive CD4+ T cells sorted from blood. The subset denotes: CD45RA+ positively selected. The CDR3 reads CASSISPGQGLSGYTF. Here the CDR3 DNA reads TGCGCCAGCAGCATTAGCCCGGGACAGGGGCTCAGTGGCTACACCTTC.